The 26 T cell receptor beta chains given below trace back to one sample, sequenced in a study of CD8+CD57+ T cells in acquired aplastic anemia. Profiles of TCR beta VDJ and CDR3 were generated from a genomic DNA template. MiXCR, applied by TCRdb to the reads, yields one record per CDR3 protein. The sample yields about 160,000 distinct CDR3 sequences, 35% to 55% seen once. Specimen: sorted CD4+, CD8+, or CD8+CD57+ T cells (not recorded which) from PBMCs. These receptors were obtained from a human donor in good health.

This clonotype appeared a few times. This may arise from a read error, as a much more abundant clone is one base away. The gene calls are TRBV12-3 or TRBV12-4 and TRBJ1-1, with 7 bases matching TRBD1. The CDR3 totals 14 residues. CDR3 amino acids: CASSITTGPTGAFF. CDR3 nucleotides: TGTGCCAGCTCGATCACGACAGGGCCTACTGGAGCTTTCTTT.

Remarks on this clonotype: The junction and the germline gene differ at one end; a read error may be behind it. This chain joins TRBV3-1 and TRBJ1-2; D is possibly TRBD1 (6 bases). Germline V gene data show CDR1 as LGHDT and CDR2 as YNNKEL (reference sequence). The CDR3 is 15 residues long. In DNA form, the CDR3 reads TGTACCAGCAGCTTCACAGGGTCCTCTAACTATGGCTACACCTTC. This encodes CTSSFTGSSNYGYTF.

The genes are TRBV7-9 and TRBJ2-7; weak D call: TRBD2 (6 bases). CDR1 and CDR2 from the germline V gene are SEHNR and FQNEAQ (reference sequence). The CDR3 loop spans 13 amino acids. Between the trimmed V and J ends, which lost 5 bases and 2 bases, there was a span of 10 bases. CDR3 amino acids: CASSPDYTYEQYF. The DNA of the CDR3 is TGTGCCAGCAGCCCGGACTACACCTACGAGCAGTACTTC.

In this sample, this clonotype turned up many times. This chain joins TRBV7-8 and TRBJ2-5; 9 nucleotides line up with TRBD1. Trimming cost V 5 bases and J 4 bases; bases outside gene matches: 5. There are 14 residues in the CDR3. The germline CDR1 and CDR2 sequences are SGHVS and FQNEAQ. The CDR3 DNA sequence: TGTGCCAGCAGCACCCGACAGGGGGGAGAGACCCAGTACTTC. Translated, it gives CASSTRQGGETQYF.

The chain recombines TRBV5-1 with TRBJ1-3; the D is unclear. The CDR3 extends over 15 amino acids. V lost 3 bases and J 0 bases, leaving 10 bases between the germline ends. Germline V lookup: CDR1 SGHRS, CDR2 YFSETQ. CDR3 bases: TGCGCCAGCAGCTCAAACACTTGCTCTGGAAACACCATATATTTT. Protein: CASSSNTCSGNTIYF.

This clonotype appeared many times. This chain joins TRBV5-4 and TRBJ1-4; 9 bases are a match to TRBD1. The CDR3 totals 15 residues. J gave up 5 bases and V 4 bases, and 6 bases lay outside the gene matches. Germline-derived CDR1 and CDR2 are SGHNT and YYREEE (reference sequence). CDR3 DNA: TGTGCCAGCAGCATGGGACAGGGTGGAAATGAAAAACTGTTTTTT. Residues: CASSMGQGGNEKLFF.

V is TRBV10-3 and J is TRBJ1-5; maybe TRBD1 (5 bases). Per the germline V gene, CDR1 is ENHRY and CDR2 is SYGVKD. V gave up 0 bases and J gave up 5 bases, with 14 bases separating them. CDR3 length: 16 residues. CDR3 nucleotides: TGTGCCATCAGTGAGTCGACTGGACTAGGGGATCAGCCCCAGCATTTT. Translating it yields CAISESTGLGDQPQHF.

This clonotype has ten or more counts. This sequence joins TRBV9 and TRBJ2-1; D not resolved. CDR3 length equals 14 residues. V was clipped by 1 base and J by 6 bases, with 11 bases between them. CDR1 SGDLS and CDR2 YYNGEE come from the germline V gene. CDR3 protein: CASSVISSSNEQFF. As DNA, the CDR3 is TGTGCCAGCAGCGTAATCTCCAGCAGCAATGAGCAGTTCTTC.

The gene calls are TRBV6-6 and TRBJ1-5; unclear D gene. V shed 2 bases and J shed 3 bases, with 8 bases lying between them. Germline assignment: CDR1 MNHNY and CDR2 SVGAGI (reference sequence). The CDR3 is made up of 14 amino acids. The CDR3 DNA is TGTGCCAGCAGTTACGGCAGAAACAATCAGCCCCAGCATTTT. Its translation: CASSYGRNNQPQHF.

Written as DNA, the CDR3 is TGCAGCGTTGAAGATCTTTGGGGAGGCGGGGAGCTGTTTTTT. It encodes CSVEDLWGGGELFF. V is TRBV29-1 and J is TRBJ2-2; D possibly corresponds to TRBD2 (6 bases). Per germline, CDR1 SQVTM and CDR2 ANQGSEA. This CDR3 contains 14 residues. The ends were cut back, 0 bases at V and 7 bases at J, with 12 bases in the middle.

V is TRBV6-1 and J is TRBJ2-2; perhaps TRBD1 as D (6 bases). The length of the CDR3 is 13 residues. V lost 8 bases and J 5 bases, leaving 12 bases between the germline ends. The germline gives CDR1 MNHNS, CDR2 SASEGT. The CDR3 is CASQGTSTGELFF. The CDR3 nucleotides read TGTGCCAGCCAAGGGACATCTACCGGGGAGCTGTTTTTT.

This clonotype was recorded many times. The chain combines TRBV11-2 with TRBJ2-5; D is unresolved. This CDR3 has 14 amino acids. The V end lost 1 base, the J end lost 3 bases, and 9 bases lay between the germline ends. The germline CDR1 and CDR2 sequences are SGHAT and FQNNGV. The CDR3 DNA sequence: TGTGCCAGCAGCTTAGGCAGATTGAAAGAGACCCAGTACTTC. Translation: CASSLGRLKETQYF.

The J gene is TRBJ2-7, the V gene TRBV10-2, with TRBD1 matching 10 bases. CDR1 is WSHSY, CDR2 SAAADI, per germline. There are 15 residues in the CDR3. V lost 6 bases to trimming and J lost 0 bases; unmatched junction nucleotides: 5. The CDR3 nucleotides read TGCGCCAGCAGCGCCGGGACAGGGGTCTCCTACGAGCAGTACTTC. Amino acids: CASSAGTGVSYEQYF.

Many counts were recorded for this clonotype. The chain employs TRBV10-3 and TRBJ1-1; no definite D call. This CDR3 is 14 amino acids long. V was clipped by 3 bases and J by 5 bases, with 13 bases between them. Germline values: CDR1 ENHRY, CDR2 SYGVKD. CDR3 nucleotide sequence: TGTGCCATCAGTGAAGGTAGGAGGGAAACTGAAGCTTTCTTT. This sequence encodes CAISEGRRETEAFF.

This clonotype was seen only once. This chain links TRBV29-1 with TRBJ1-2, with 9 bases that match TRBD1. Trimming took 7 bases from V and 4 from J; bases not matched to a gene: 10. Per the germline V gene, CDR1 is SQVTM and CDR2 is ANQGSEA. The CDR3 consists of 14 residues. CDR3 residues: CSADRGSNLYGYTF. As DNA, the CDR3 is TGCAGCGCCGACAGGGGGTCAAACCTCTATGGCTACACCTTC.

The chain links TRBV7-8 to TRBJ1-3; D uncertain. Trimming removed 8 bases from V and 0 bases from J, with 8 bases in between. This CDR3 has 13 residues. The germline V gene has CDR1 SGHVS and CDR2 FQNEAQ. The CDR3 nucleotides read TGTGCCAGCGCAGCATCCTCTGGAAACACCATATATTTT. Its protein is CASAASSGNTIYF.

This clonotype has a single count. The chain recombines TRBV2 with TRBJ2-2, with D perhaps matching TRBD2 (6 bases). From germline, CDR1 is SNHLY and CDR2 FYNNEI. Trimming shortened V by 8 bases and J by 2 bases, and 12 bases separated the two germline ends. CDR3 length: 14 residues. The CDR3 region is CASQRAYNTGELFF. The CDR3 region has the DNA TGTGCCAGCCAGCGGGCCTACAACACCGGGGAGCTGTTTTTT.

This rearrangement joins TRBV15 to TRBJ1-5, with 8 nucleotides matching TRBD1. CDR3 length: 13 residues. The germline V gene has CDR1 LNHNV and CDR2 YYDKDF (reference sequence). Losses at the gene ends were 3 bases for V and 12 bases for J; bases not matched to a gene: 7. The CDR3 spells CATSRDRTGLQHF. The CDR3 DNA is TGTGCCACCAGCAGGGATCGGACAGGGCTCCAGCATTTT.

The chain carries TRBV20-1 and TRBJ2-7; D possibly matches TRBD1 or TRBD2 (6 bases each). The CDR3 runs to 13 residues. V lost 5 bases to trimming and J lost 10 bases, with 21 bases between them. CDR1 is DFQATT and CDR2 is SNEGSKA in the germline V gene (reference sequence). The CDR3 here is CSAHSGARGDQYF. CDR3 nucleotide sequence: TGCAGTGCTCATTCGGGGGCCAGAGGCGATCAGTACTTC.

This clonotype has ten or more counts. The DNA for the CDR3 is TGTGCCAGCAGCAGTATAGCGGGAGGAACGCTCTACGAGCAGTACTTC. It specifies CASSSIAGGTLYEQYF. The chain couples TRBV11-1 to TRBJ2-7, with 10 bases that match TRBD2. V lost 5 bases and J lost 3; bases outside the gene matches: 10. The germline V gene has CDR1 SGHAT and CDR2 FQDESV (reference sequence). The CDR3 is 16 residues long.

The rearrangement uses TRBV2 and TRBJ1-2; 8 nucleotides align to TRBD1. The CDR3 has 18 amino acids. The ends lost 4 bases at V and 4 bases at J; junction bases unmatched: 17. Germline loops: CDR1 SNHLY, CDR2 FYNNEI. CDR3 sequence (DNA): TGTGCCAGCAGTGGACAGACAGGGGCGGTAGGTTTCGGCTATGGCTACACCTTC. This translates into CASSGQTGAVGFGYGYTF.

At least ten counts were recorded for this clonotype. The chain joins TRBV5-1 to TRBJ2-1; 11 bases agree with TRBD2. This CDR3 region has 15 residues. Germline CDR1 is SGHRS and CDR2 is YFSETQ. V was clipped by 2 bases and J by 5 bases; unmatched bases: 3. This CDR3 reads CASSLGTSGNNEQFF. CDR3 bases: TGCGCCAGCAGCTTAGGGACTAGCGGAAACAATGAGCAGTTCTTC.

The table lists this clonotype with a few counts. The V call is TRBV29-1, the J call TRBJ2-7, with a weak D call TRBD2 (5 bases). The CDR3 runs 12 residues. Trimming took off 7 bases at V and 3 bases at J, with 13 bases between the two ends. The germline V gene encodes CDR1 SQVTM and CDR2 ANQGSEA. The CDR3 sequence is CSATEGGYEQYF. The CDR3 coding sequence is TGCAGCGCGACCGAAGGAGGCTACGAGCAGTACTTC.

The chain carries TRBV7-9 and TRBJ2-7; D not resolved. V lost 7 bases and J 4 bases, leaving 8 bases between the germline ends. The CDR3 covers 11 residues. Germline-derived CDR1 and CDR2 are SEHNR and FQNEAQ (reference sequence). CDR3 sequence reads: CASTPIYEQYF. The CDR3 nucleotides read TGTGCCAGCACCCCTATTTACGAGCAGTACTTC.

CDR3 nucleotide sequence: TGCGCCAGCAGTGACTCCCTCCCGGGTTCCTACGAGCAGTACTTC. Protein: CASSDSLPGSYEQYF. The rearrangement links TRBV10-2 to TRBJ2-7; no firm D call. In germline, CDR1 is WSHSY, CDR2 SAAADI. The CDR3 runs to 15 residues. V dropped 3 bases and J dropped 1 base, with 13 bases sitting between them.

As for this clonotype: A read error is possible here, since a much larger clone lies one base away. V usage is TRBV11-2 and J usage is TRBJ2-2; 10 nucleotides align to TRBD2. Germline CDR1 reads SGHAT; CDR2 reads FQNNGV. The length of the CDR3 is 19 residues. The CDR3 DNA reads TGTGCCAGCATCCACCCGGGGCTAGCGGGGGCATACAACACCAGGGAGCTGTTTTTT. Its translation: CASIHPGLAGAYNTRELFF.